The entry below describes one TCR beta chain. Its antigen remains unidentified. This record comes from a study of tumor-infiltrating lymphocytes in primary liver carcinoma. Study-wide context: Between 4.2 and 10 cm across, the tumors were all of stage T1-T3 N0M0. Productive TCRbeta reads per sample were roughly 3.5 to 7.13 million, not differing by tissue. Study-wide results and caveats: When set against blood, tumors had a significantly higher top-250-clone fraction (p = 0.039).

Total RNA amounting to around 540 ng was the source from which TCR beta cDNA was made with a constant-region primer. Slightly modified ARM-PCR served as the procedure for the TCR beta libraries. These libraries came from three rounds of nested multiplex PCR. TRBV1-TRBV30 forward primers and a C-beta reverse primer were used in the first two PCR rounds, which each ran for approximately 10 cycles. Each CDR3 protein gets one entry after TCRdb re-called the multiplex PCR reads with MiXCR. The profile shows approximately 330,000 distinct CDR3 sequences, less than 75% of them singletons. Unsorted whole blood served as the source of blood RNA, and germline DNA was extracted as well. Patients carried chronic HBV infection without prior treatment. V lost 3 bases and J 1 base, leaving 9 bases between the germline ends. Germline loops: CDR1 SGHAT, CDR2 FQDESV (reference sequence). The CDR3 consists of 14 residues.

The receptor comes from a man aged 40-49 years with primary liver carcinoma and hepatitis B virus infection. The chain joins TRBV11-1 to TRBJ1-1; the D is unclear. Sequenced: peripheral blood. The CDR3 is CASSLFKSNTEAFF. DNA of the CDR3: TGTGCCAGCAGCTTGTTCAAGTCGAACACTGAAGCTTTCTTT.